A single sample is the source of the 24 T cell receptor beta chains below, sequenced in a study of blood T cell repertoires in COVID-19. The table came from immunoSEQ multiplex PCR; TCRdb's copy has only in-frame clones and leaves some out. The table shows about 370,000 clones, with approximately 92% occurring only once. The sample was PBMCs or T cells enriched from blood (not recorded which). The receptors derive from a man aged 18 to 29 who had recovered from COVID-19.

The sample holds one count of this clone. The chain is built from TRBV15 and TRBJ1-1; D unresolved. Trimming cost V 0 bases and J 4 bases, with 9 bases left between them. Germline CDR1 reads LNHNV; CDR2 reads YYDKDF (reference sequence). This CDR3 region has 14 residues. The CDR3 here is CATSRDGRFTEAFF. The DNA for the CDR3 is TGTGCCACCAGCAGAGATGGTCGGTTCACTGAAGCTTTCTTT.

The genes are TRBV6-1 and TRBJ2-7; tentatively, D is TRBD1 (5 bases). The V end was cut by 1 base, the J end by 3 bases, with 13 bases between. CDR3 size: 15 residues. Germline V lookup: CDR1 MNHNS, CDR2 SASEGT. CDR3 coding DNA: TGTGCCAGCAGTGAAGGGTGGGGCAGGGACTACGAGCAGTACTTC. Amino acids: CASSEGWGRDYEQYF.

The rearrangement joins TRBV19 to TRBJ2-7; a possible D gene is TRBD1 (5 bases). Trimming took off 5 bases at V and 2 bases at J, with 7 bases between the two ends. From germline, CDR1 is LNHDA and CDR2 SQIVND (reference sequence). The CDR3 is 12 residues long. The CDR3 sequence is CASSPGPYEQYF. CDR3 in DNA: TGTGCCAGTAGTCCAGGGCCCTACGAGCAGTACTTC. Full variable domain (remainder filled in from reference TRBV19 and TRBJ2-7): DGGITQSPKYLFRKEGQNVTLSCEQNLNHDAMYWYRQDPGQGLRLIYYSQIVNDFQKGDIAEGYSVSREKKESFPLTVTSAQKNPTAFYLCASSPGPYEQYFGPGTRLTVT.

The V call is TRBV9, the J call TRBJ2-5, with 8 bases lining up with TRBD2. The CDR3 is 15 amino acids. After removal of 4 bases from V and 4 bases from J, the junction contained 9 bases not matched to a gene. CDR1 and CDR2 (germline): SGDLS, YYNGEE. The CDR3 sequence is CASSLGTSVTETQYF. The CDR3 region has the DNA TGTGCCAGCAGCCTCGGGACTAGTGTTACAGAGACCCAGTACTTC.

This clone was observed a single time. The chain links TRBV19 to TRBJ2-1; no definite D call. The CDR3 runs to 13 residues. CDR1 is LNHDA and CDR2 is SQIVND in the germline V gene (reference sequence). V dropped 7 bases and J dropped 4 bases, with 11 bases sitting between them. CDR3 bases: TGTGCCAGTACAATTATCGGGTACAATGAGCAGTTCTTC. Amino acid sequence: CASTIIGYNEQFF.

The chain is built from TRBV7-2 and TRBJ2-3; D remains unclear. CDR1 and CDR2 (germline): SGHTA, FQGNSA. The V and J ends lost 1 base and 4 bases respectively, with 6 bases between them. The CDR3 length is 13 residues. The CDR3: CASSLGEPDTQYF. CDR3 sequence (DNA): TGTGCCAGCAGCTTAGGAGAGCCAGATACGCAGTATTTT.

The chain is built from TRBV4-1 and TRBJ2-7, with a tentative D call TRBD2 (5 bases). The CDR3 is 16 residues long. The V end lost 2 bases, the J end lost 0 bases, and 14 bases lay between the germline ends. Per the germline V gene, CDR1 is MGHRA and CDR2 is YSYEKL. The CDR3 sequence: CASSQSLASNSYEQYF. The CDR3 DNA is TGCGCCAGCAGCCAAAGTTTAGCGTCGAACTCCTACGAGCAGTACTTC.

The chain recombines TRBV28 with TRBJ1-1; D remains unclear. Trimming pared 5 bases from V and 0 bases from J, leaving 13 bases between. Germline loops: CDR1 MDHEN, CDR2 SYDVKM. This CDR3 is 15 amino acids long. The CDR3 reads CASSAPFLMNTEAFF. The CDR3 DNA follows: TGTGCCAGCAGTGCCCCTTTCCTAATGAACACTGAAGCTTTCTTT.

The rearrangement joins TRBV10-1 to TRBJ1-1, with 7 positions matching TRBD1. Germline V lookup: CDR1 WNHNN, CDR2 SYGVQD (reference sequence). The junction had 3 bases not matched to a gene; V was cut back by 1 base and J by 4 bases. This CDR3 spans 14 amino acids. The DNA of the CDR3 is TGCGCCAGCAGTGAGTACAGGGGTACCACTGAAGCTTTCTTT. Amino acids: CASSEYRGTTEAFF.

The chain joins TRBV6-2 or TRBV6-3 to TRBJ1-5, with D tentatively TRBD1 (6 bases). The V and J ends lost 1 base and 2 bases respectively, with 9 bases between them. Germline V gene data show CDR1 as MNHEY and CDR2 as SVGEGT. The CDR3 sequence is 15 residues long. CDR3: CASSYLGAGNQPQHF. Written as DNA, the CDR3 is TGTGCCAGCAGTTACTTGGGGGCCGGCAATCAGCCCCAGCATTTT.

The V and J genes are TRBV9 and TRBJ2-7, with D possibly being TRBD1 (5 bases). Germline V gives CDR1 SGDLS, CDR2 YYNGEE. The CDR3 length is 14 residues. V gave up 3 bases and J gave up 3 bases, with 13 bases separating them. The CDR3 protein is CASSADSSFYEQYF. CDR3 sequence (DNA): TGTGCCAGCAGCGCTGACAGTAGTTTCTACGAGCAGTACTTC.

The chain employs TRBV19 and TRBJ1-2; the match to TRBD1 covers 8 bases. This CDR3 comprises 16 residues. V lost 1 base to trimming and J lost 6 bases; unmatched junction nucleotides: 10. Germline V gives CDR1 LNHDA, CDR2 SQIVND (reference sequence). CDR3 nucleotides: TGTGCCAGTAGTATAGGATCAGGGACAGGCGTCGATGGCTACACCTTC. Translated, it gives CASSIGSGTGVDGYTF.

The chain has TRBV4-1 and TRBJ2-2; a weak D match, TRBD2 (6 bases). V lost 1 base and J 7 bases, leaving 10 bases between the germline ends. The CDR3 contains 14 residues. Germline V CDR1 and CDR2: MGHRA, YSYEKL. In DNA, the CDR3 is TGCGCCAGCAGCCAAGGGCAGGGACTCGGGGAGCTGTTTTTT. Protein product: CASSQGQGLGELFF.

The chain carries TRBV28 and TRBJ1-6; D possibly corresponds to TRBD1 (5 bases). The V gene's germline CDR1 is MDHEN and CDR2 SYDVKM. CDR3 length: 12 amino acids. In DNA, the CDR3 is TGTCTCACAGGATCCCTTAATTCACCCCTCCACTTT. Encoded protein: CLTGSLNSPLHF.

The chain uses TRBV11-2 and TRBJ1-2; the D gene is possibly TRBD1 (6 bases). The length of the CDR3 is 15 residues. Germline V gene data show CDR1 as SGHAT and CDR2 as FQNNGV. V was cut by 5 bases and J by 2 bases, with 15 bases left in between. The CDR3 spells CASSARGGSNYGYTF. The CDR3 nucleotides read TGTGCCAGCAGCGCCAGGGGAGGGTCCAACTATGGCTACACCTTC.

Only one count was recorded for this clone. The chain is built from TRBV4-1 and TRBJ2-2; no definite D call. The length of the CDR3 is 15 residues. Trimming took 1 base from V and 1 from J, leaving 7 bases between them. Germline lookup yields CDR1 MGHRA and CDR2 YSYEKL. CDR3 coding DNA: TGCGCCAGCAGCCAAGTGCGGATGAACACCGGGGAGCTGTTTTTT. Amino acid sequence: CASSQVRMNTGELFF.

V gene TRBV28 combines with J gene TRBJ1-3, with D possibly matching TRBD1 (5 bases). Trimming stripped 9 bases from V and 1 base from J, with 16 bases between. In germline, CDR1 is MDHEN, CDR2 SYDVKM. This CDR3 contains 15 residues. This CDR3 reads CASDGGIWSGNTIYF. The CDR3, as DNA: TGTGCCAGTGATGGGGGGATTTGGTCTGGAAACACCATATATTTT.

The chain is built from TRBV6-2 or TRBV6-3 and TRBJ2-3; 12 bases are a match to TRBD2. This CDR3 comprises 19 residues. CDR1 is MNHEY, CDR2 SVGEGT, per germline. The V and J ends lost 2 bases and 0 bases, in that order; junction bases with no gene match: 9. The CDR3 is CASSYPSSGTSGSTDTQYF. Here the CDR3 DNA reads TGTGCCAGCAGTTACCCGAGTTCCGGGACTAGCGGGAGCACAGATACGCAGTATTTT.

CDR3 sequence reads: CASSLADSPLHF. The CDR3 DNA is TGTGCCAGCAGCTTGGCCGATTCACCCCTCCACTTT. This chain connects TRBV7-9 to TRBJ1-6; D call uncertain. Between the trimmed V and J ends, which lost 3 bases and 8 bases, there was a span of 5 bases. The CDR3 runs to 12 residues. Per the germline V gene, CDR1 is SEHNR and CDR2 is FQNEAQ (reference sequence).

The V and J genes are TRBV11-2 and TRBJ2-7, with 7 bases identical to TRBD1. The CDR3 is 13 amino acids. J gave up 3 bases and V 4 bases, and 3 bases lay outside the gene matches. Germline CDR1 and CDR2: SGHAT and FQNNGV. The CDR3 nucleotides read TGTGCCAGCAGCTCTAACAGGGGCTACGAGCAGTACTTC. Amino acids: CASSSNRGYEQYF.

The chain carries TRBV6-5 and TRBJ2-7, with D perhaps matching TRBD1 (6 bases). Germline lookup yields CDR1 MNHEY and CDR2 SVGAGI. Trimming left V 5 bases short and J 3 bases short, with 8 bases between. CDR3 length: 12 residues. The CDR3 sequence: CASSQGYYEQYF. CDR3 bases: TGTGCCAGCAGTCAGGGGTACTACGAGCAGTACTTC.

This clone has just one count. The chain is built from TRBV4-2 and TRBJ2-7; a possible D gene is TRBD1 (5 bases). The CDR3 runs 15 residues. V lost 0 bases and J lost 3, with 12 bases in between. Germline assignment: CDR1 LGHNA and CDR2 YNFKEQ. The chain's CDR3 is CASSQDWKGFYEQYF. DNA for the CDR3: TGTGCCAGCAGCCAAGATTGGAAGGGGTTCTACGAGCAGTACTTC.

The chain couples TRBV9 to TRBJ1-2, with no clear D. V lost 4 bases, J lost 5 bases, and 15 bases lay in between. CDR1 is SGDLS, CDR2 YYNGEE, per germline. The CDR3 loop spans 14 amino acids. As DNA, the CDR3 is TGTGCCAGCAGCCCTGGGAGGGTAGGATATGGCTACACCTTC. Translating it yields CASSPGRVGYGYTF.

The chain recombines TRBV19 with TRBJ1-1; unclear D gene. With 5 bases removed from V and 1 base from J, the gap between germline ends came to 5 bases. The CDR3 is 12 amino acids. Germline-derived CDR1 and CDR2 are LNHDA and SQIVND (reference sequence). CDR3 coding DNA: TGTGCCAGTAGTGGAGGGAACACTGAAGCTTTCTTT. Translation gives CASSGGNTEAFF.